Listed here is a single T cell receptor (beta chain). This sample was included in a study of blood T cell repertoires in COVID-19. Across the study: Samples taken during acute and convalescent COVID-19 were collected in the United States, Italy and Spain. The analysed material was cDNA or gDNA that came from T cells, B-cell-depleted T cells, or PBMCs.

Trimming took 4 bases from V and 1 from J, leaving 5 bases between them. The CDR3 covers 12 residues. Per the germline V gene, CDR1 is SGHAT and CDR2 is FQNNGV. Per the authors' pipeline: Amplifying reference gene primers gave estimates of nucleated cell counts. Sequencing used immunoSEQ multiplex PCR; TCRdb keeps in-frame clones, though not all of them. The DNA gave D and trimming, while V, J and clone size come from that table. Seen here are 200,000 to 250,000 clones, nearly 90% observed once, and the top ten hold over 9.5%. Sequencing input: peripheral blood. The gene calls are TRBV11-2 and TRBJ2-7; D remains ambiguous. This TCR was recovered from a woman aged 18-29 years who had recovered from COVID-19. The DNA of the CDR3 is TGTGCCAGCAGCTCCCGGTCCTACGAGCAGTACTTC. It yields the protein CASSSRSYEQYF.